One sample yielded the 26 T cell receptor beta chains listed below, sequenced in a study of OX40 agonist ivuxolimab in advanced cancers. Assay: immunoSEQ multiplex PCR; the TCRdb copy retains only in-frame clones and omits some. The sample consists of 71,000 or so clones, around 80% of them appearing once. The sequencing used CD4+ or CD8+ T cells sorted from blood, collected in a trial of the OX40 agonist ivuxolimab. The receptor source for this set is an adult with an advanced solid tumor such as melanoma, head and neck, liver or kidney cancer.

The rearrangement joins TRBV4-2 to TRBJ1-2, with a tentative D call TRBD1 (6 bases). The CDR3 loop spans 16 amino acids. Trimming took off 1 base at V and 8 bases at J, with 20 bases between the two ends. Germline V gene sequence: CDR1 LGHNA, CDR2 YNFKEQ. The CDR3 sequence: CASSQGIDGQGRGYTF. The CDR3 bases are TGTGCCAGCAGCCAAGGGATAGACGGCCAGGGGAGGGGCTACACCTTC.

The chain couples TRBV7-8 to TRBJ2-3; no clear D. This CDR3 has 13 amino acids. The germline CDR1 and CDR2 sequences are SGHVS and FQNEAQ. V shed 3 bases and J shed 3 bases, with 7 bases lying between them. The CDR3 reads CASSFKGTDTQYF. The CDR3 coding sequence is TGTGCCAGCAGCTTTAAGGGTACAGATACGCAGTATTTT.

V usage is TRBV4-2 and J usage is TRBJ2-2; 13 bases map to TRBD2. The CDR3 has 17 residues. Germline V gene lookup returns CDR1 LGHNA and CDR2 YNFKEQ. V dropped 4 bases and J dropped 7; count of bases not matched to a gene: 9. This chain's CDR3 is CASSPGTSGVKGGELFF. For the CDR3, the DNA is TGTGCCAGCAGCCCCGGGACTAGCGGGGTTAAAGGCGGGGAGCTGTTTTTT.

V usage is TRBV2 and J usage is TRBJ2-2; no clear D gene. The germline V gene has CDR1 SNHLY and CDR2 FYNNEI. The CDR3 loop spans 13 amino acids. V lost 7 bases and J 6 bases, leaving 12 bases between the germline ends. Written as DNA, the CDR3 is TGTGCCAGCACGCCCCTGAGGCCCGGGGAGCTGTTTTTT. As protein: CASTPLRPGELFF.

This clone was observed once. The chain couples TRBV5-4 to TRBJ2-7; weak D call: TRBD2 (5 bases). Trimming took 2 bases from V and 5 from J, leaving 8 bases between them. This CDR3 has 12 amino acids. Germline loops: CDR1 SGHNT, CDR2 YYREEE (reference sequence). CDR3 DNA sequence: TGTGCCAGCAGCTTAGGACTGGACGAGCAGTACTTC. Its translation: CASSLGLDEQYF. The whole variable domain, remainder taken from reference TRBV5-4 and TRBJ2-7, is ETGVTQSPTHLIKTRGQQVTLRCSSQSGHNTVSWYQQALGQGPQFIFQYYREEENGRGNFPPRFSGLQFPNYSSELNVNALELDDSALYLCASSLGLDEQYFGPGTRLTVT.

Worth noting for this clone: The junction departs from the called germline gene at one end, perhaps through a read error. The V gene is TRBV6-1, the J gene TRBJ2-1; TRBD2 aligns across 7 bases. Germline V gene lookup returns CDR1 MNHNS and CDR2 SASEGT. The CDR3 runs to 15 residues. This chain's CDR3 is CASREASGSYNEQFF. CDR3 sequence (DNA): TGTGCCAGCAGGGAAGCTAGCGGCTCCTACAATGAGCAGTTCTTC.

Remarks on this clone: At one end, the junction sequence differs from germline, possibly due to a read error. The V gene is TRBV2, the J gene TRBJ2-2; 11 bases are a match to TRBD1. This CDR3 is 15 amino acids long. Germline CDR1 and CDR2: SNHLY and FYNNEI. The CDR3 loop reads CASTERTGGGGELFF. The CDR3, as DNA: TGTGCCAGCACTGAAAGGACAGGGGGCGGCGGGGAGCTGTTTTTT.

The V call is TRBV19, the J call TRBJ1-2; no clear D. The CDR3 has 16 residues. Germline values: CDR1 LNHDA, CDR2 SQIVND (reference sequence). Between the trimmed V and J ends, which lost 5 bases and 6 bases, there was a span of 22 bases. As DNA, the CDR3 is TGTGCCAGTAGTCCTTGGGCCGGCCAACCCTCCCATGGCTACACCTTC. It translates to CASSPWAGQPSHGYTF.

The chain combines TRBV7-6 with TRBJ1-1, with 10 bases matching TRBD1. Unmatched junction bases numbered 7, after V lost 5 bases and J lost 4 bases. Germline CDR1 reads SGHVS; CDR2 reads FNYEAQ. The CDR3 sequence is 15 residues long. The CDR3 bases are TGTGCCAGCAGCCCTGGACAGGGGGTGCGCACTGAAGCTTTCTTT. Protein sequence: CASSPGQGVRTEAFF. Combining the CDR3 with reference TRBV7-6 and TRBJ1-1 gives the whole variable domain GAGVSQSPRYKVTKRGQDVALRCDPISGHVSLYWYRQALGQGPEFLTYFNYEAQQDKSGLPNDRFSAERPEGSISTLTIQRTEQRDSAMYRCASSPGQGVRTEAFFGQGTRLTVV.

The genes are TRBV14 and TRBJ2-7; D not certain. Trimming removed 3 bases at V and 12 bases at J, with 15 bases between. Germline V gene data show CDR1 as SGHDN and CDR2 as FVKESK. The CDR3 totals 12 residues. The chain's CDR3 is CASSHDTPVRYF. The CDR3 DNA follows: TGTGCCAGCAGCCACGACACCCCGGTCAGGTACTTC.

For the CDR3, the DNA is TGTGCCAGCAGCGATGGGAGCTCCTACAATGAGCAGTTCTTC. This translates into CASSDGSSYNEQFF. The chain links TRBV9 to TRBJ2-1, with D possibly TRBD2 on 5 matching bases. Trimming took off 3 bases at V and 0 bases at J, with 7 bases between the two ends. The CDR3 extends over 14 amino acids. Germline assignment: CDR1 SGDLS and CDR2 YYNGEE.

The rearrangement uses TRBV9 and TRBJ2-1; 13 nucleotides agree with TRBD2. Germline CDR1 is SGDLS and CDR2 is YYNGEE. Trimming removed 7 bases from V and 4 bases from J; junction bases left unmatched: 8. The CDR3 has 16 amino acids. The CDR3 loop is CASPPGLAGTYNEQFF. CDR3 sequence (DNA): TGTGCCAGCCCGCCGGGACTAGCGGGGACTTACAATGAGCAGTTCTTC.

This clone came up a few times. The rearrangement uses TRBV30 and TRBJ2-2; 7 nucleotides agree with TRBD1. The length of the CDR3 is 14 residues. Germline lookup yields CDR1 GTSNPN and CDR2 SVGIG (reference sequence). DNA for the CDR3: TGTGCACGACGCGGACAGGTTCACACCGGGGAGCTGTTTTTT. Its protein product is CARRGQVHTGELFF.

DNA of the CDR3: TGTGCCAGCTCACCTCTGTCCAGGAACACTGAAGCTTTCTTT. Protein: CASSPLSRNTEAFF. The rearrangement links TRBV18 to TRBJ1-1; the D is unclear. The CDR3 covers 14 residues. The germline CDR1 and CDR2 sequences are KGHSH and LQKENI. V lost 3 bases, J lost 1 base, and 9 bases lay in between.

This rearrangement joins TRBV5-4 to TRBJ2-3, with TRBD2 as a possible D gene (7 bases). Trimming removed 3 bases from V and 6 bases from J, with 17 bases in between. The germline CDR1 and CDR2 sequences are SGHNT and YYREEE (reference sequence). This CDR3 region has 15 residues. CDR3 protein: CASSSGAGVFDTQYF. CDR3 DNA: TGTGCCAGCAGCTCGGGGGCGGGAGTGTTTGATACGCAGTATTTT.

V is TRBV27 and J is TRBJ1-1; tentative D call: TRBD1 (6 bases). The CDR3 totals 12 residues. V was cut by 6 bases and J by 1 base, with 6 bases left in between. The germline V gene encodes CDR1 MNHEY and CDR2 SMNVEV (reference sequence). CDR3 DNA: TGTGCCAGCAGGGACAGGAACACTGAAGCTTTCTTT. Translating it yields CASRDRNTEAFF.

The J gene is TRBJ1-5, the V gene TRBV4-1, with D possibly matching TRBD1 (5 bases). V shed 2 bases and J shed 7 bases, with 15 bases lying between them. This CDR3 is built from 15 residues. Germline CDR1 reads MGHRA; CDR2 reads YSYEKL. Written as DNA, the CDR3 is TGCGCCAGCAGCCAACCGGGGGGTAGTAACCAGCCCCAGCATTTT. Amino acid sequence: CASSQPGGSNQPQHF.

This chain uses TRBV6-5 with TRBJ1-1; possible D gene TRBD1, 5 bases. This CDR3 contains 15 residues. Germline CDR1 and CDR2: MNHEY and SVGAGI. Trimming removed 0 bases at V and 4 bases at J, with 12 bases between. The CDR3 region is CASSYSSGRSTEAFF. In DNA, the CDR3 is TGTGCCAGCAGTTACTCCTCGGGACGGAGCACTGAAGCTTTCTTT.

The chain carries TRBV19 and TRBJ2-7, with 8 nucleotides matching TRBD1. The CDR3 contains 15 residues. Germline CDR1 reads LNHDA; CDR2 reads SQIVND (reference sequence). V gave up 5 bases and J gave up 6 bases; unmatched junction bases: 12. The CDR3 spells CASSSRTGRASEQYF. The CDR3 DNA sequence: TGTGCCAGTAGTTCACGGACAGGGCGCGCGTCCGAGCAGTACTTC.

In its sample, this clone was seen many times. This chain joins TRBV2 and TRBJ2-7; D ambiguous. This CDR3 spans 15 amino acids. V lost 6 bases and J lost 1, with 16 bases in between. Germline CDR1 reads SNHLY; CDR2 reads FYNNEI. The CDR3 nucleotides read TGTGCCAGCAGCGAATCGGCGGACGGATCCTACGAGCAGTACTTC. Its protein product is CASSESADGSYEQYF.

This clone was found a few times. The rearrangement links TRBV2 to TRBJ2-2; perhaps D is TRBD1 or TRBD2 (5 bases each). Germline V gene lookup returns CDR1 SNHLY and CDR2 FYNNEI. V lost 6 bases to trimming and J lost 0 bases, with 8 bases between them. The CDR3 is 14 residues long. This CDR3 reads CASSRDANTGELFF. CDR3 in DNA: TGTGCCAGCAGCCGGGACGCGAACACCGGGGAGCTGTTTTTT.

The chain recombines TRBV5-4 with TRBJ2-1, with D unclear. Deletions cut 4 bases from V and 0 bases from J, with 11 bases between. CDR3 length: 15 amino acids. Germline V gene lookup returns CDR1 SGHNT and CDR2 YYREEE (reference sequence). CDR3 residues: CASSEGPNSYNEQFF. The CDR3 region has the DNA TGTGCCAGCAGCGAAGGGCCGAACTCCTACAATGAGCAGTTCTTC.

The CDR3, as DNA: TGTGCCAGTACCTCATGGACGAACACTGAAGCTTTCTTT. Translated: CASTSWTNTEAFF. The chain joins TRBV19 to TRBJ1-1; D is unclear. Trimming took off 7 bases at V and 1 base at J, with 10 bases between the two ends. The CDR3 runs to 13 residues. Germline-derived CDR1 and CDR2 are LNHDA and SQIVND (reference sequence).

The chain couples TRBV5-1 to TRBJ2-2, with 8 bases matching TRBD2. J gave up 0 bases and V 2 bases, and 3 bases lay outside the gene matches. Germline V gives CDR1 SGHRS, CDR2 YFSETQ. The CDR3 is 16 amino acids. CDR3 nucleotides: TGCGCCAGCAGCTTTAACGGGGGGGCGAACACCGGGGAGCTGTTTTTT. Protein sequence: CASSFNGGANTGELFF.

The J gene is TRBJ2-3, the V gene TRBV4-1; tentatively, D is TRBD2 (6 bases). The CDR3 totals 14 residues. Germline loops: CDR1 MGHRA, CDR2 YSYEKL. V was pared by 4 bases and J by 2 bases, with 10 bases between. The CDR3 is CASSLGLNTDTQYF. CDR3 DNA: TGCGCCAGCAGCCTGGGACTTAACACAGATACGCAGTATTTT.

The V and J genes are TRBV27 and TRBJ2-7, with TRBD1 as a possible D gene (6 bases). Trimming took off 3 bases at V and 6 bases at J, with 18 bases between the two ends. Germline CDR1 reads MNHEY; CDR2 reads SMNVEV (reference sequence). The CDR3 totals 15 residues. This CDR3 is CASSFSSRGNREQYF. CDR3 coding DNA: TGTGCCAGCAGTTTCTCATCCAGGGGCAACCGCGAGCAGTACTTC.